These 25 T cell receptor beta chains were all obtained from the same sample, sequenced in a study of shared clonotypes between healthy human individuals. The table came from immunoSEQ multiplex PCR; TCRdb's copy has only in-frame clones and leaves some out. The sample shows roughly 2.5 million clones, more than 80% of them seen only once. Material: naive CD4+ T cells sorted from blood. The subset here: CD45RA+ positively selected. The receptors here all came from a man between 18 and 35 years old in good health.

This clone has just one count. J is TRBJ2-1 and V is TRBV6-1; D remains unclear. The V end lost 0 bases, the J end lost 10 bases, and 13 bases lay between the germline ends. CDR1 is MNHNS, CDR2 SASEGT, per germline. CDR3 size: 14 residues. The CDR3 bases are TGTGCCAGCAGTGAAGCAAGGTCGGTAGGCGAGCAGTTCTTC. This gives the protein CASSEARSVGEQFF.

The gene calls are TRBV30 and TRBJ2-7, with 11 positions matching TRBD1. The CDR3 loop spans 13 amino acids. Trimming removed 1 base from V and 6 bases from J; junction bases left unmatched: 2. Germline CDR1 and CDR2: GTSNPN and SVGIG (reference sequence). CDR3 protein: CAWSGTGGPEQYF. The DNA for the CDR3 is TGTGCCTGGAGTGGGACAGGGGGCCCCGAGCAGTACTTC.

This clone was counted a few times. This sample also contains other DNA sequences that code for the same CDR3. The rearrangement joins TRBV20-1 to TRBJ2-7; D gene uncertain. Per the germline V gene, CDR1 is DFQATT and CDR2 is SNEGSKA (reference sequence). The germline V and J ends were trimmed by 5 bases and 0 bases, with 5 bases remaining between them. The CDR3 loop spans 11 amino acids. The DNA for the CDR3 is TGCAGTGCTGCGGACTCCTACGAGCAGTACTTC. Its translation is CSAADSYEQYF.

A note on this clone: Other DNA sequences in this sample translate to the same CDR3. CDR3: CASSLVGAAGANVLTF. The CDR3 DNA sequence: TGTGCCAGCAGCTTAGTAGGGGCAGCTGGGGCCAACGTCCTGACTTTC. The V and J genes are TRBV7-2 and TRBJ2-6, with a weak D call TRBD1 (5 bases). This CDR3 is 16 amino acids long. Trimming took 1 base from V and 2 from J, leaving 9 bases between them. Per the germline V gene, CDR1 is SGHTA and CDR2 is FQGNSA. Filled out from reference TRBV7-2 and TRBJ2-6, the complete variable domain reads GAGVSQSPSNKVTEKGKDVELRCDPISGHTALYWYRQSLGQGLEFLIYFQGNSAPDKSGLPSDRFSAERTGGSVSTLTIQRTQQEDSAVYLCASSLVGAAGANVLTFGAGSRLTVL.

This chain links TRBV30 with TRBJ2-3, with D tentatively TRBD1 or TRBD2 (5 bases each). Germline values: CDR1 GTSNPN, CDR2 SVGIG (reference sequence). This CDR3 has 15 amino acids. V was cut by 0 bases and J by 0 bases, with 10 bases left in between. The CDR3 nucleotides read TGTGCCTGGAGTGTCTTGAGGGGTAGCACAGATACGCAGTATTTT. It codes for CAWSVLRGSTDTQYF.

The rearrangement links TRBV20-1 to TRBJ1-4; D uncertain. Trimming pared 4 bases from V and 14 bases from J, leaving 14 bases between. Germline-derived CDR1 and CDR2 are DFQATT and SNEGSKA (reference sequence). This CDR3 contains 11 residues. The CDR3 region has the DNA TGCAGTGCTATTGGAGGCACGATCCTGTTTTTT. It translates to CSAIGGTILFF.

As for this clone: This sample also contains other DNA sequences that code for the same CDR3. The V and J genes are TRBV30 and TRBJ1-1; D is unclear. Trimming pared 0 bases from V and 1 base from J, leaving 6 bases between. In germline, CDR1 is GTSNPN, CDR2 SVGIG (reference sequence). The CDR3 spans 13 residues. CDR3 protein: CAWSVGPNTEAFF. CDR3 coding DNA: TGTGCCTGGAGTGTTGGGCCGAACACTGAAGCTTTCTTT.

This rearrangement joins TRBV4-1 to TRBJ1-2; unclear D gene. This CDR3 region has 16 residues. The ends were cut back, 1 base at V and 2 bases at J, with 14 bases in the middle. Germline V gene data show CDR1 as MGHRA and CDR2 as YSYEKL. As DNA, the CDR3 is TGCGCCAGCAGCCAAGCCGGCAGAGCGGGAAACTATGGCTACACCTTC. Translated: CASSQAGRAGNYGYTF.

The V call is TRBV5-1, the J call TRBJ1-2; no reliable D call. V was shortened by 0 bases and J by 7 bases, with 10 bases between the two germline ends. The CDR3 extends over 13 amino acids. The V gene's germline CDR1 is SGHRS and CDR2 YFSETQ. In DNA form, the CDR3 reads TGCGCCAGCAGCTTGGGGCTTGGTCTTGGCTACACCTTC. It is translated as CASSLGLGLGYTF.

There are a few counts of this clone. The sample holds other DNA sequences that translate to the same CDR3. This rearrangement joins TRBV19 to TRBJ1-5; TRBD1 matches at 7 bases. Trimming at V came to 8 bases and at J to 4 bases, leaving 8 bases not matched to a gene. This CDR3 spans 14 amino acids. Germline loops: CDR1 LNHDA, CDR2 SQIVND (reference sequence). CDR3 bases: TGTGCCAGTTCCGGGACAGCGTCAAATCAGCCCCAGCATTTT. Its protein product is CASSGTASNQPQHF.

This clone has only one observation. The chain joins TRBV2 to TRBJ2-7, with 11 bases lining up with TRBD2. The CDR3 loop spans 16 amino acids. Germline V gene lookup returns CDR1 SNHLY and CDR2 FYNNEI. The V and J ends lost 6 bases and 1 base, in that order; junction bases with no gene match: 8. The CDR3 is CASSPRGTSGSYEQYF. Here the CDR3 DNA reads TGTGCCAGCAGCCCCCGGGGGACTAGCGGATCCTACGAGCAGTACTTC.

The chain recombines TRBV20-1 with TRBJ1-2; D remains unclear. The CDR3 has 11 amino acids. V gave up 0 bases and J gave up 12 bases, with 11 bases separating them. Germline assignment: CDR1 DFQATT and CDR2 SNEGSKA (reference sequence). DNA of the CDR3: TGCAGTGCTAGAGATCGGGTTGGGAACACCTTC. Protein sequence: CSARDRVGNTF.

V and J are TRBV25-1 and TRBJ1-5; a possible D gene is TRBD1 (5 bases). Looked up from germline, CDR1 is MGHDK and CDR2 is SYGVNS. The CDR3 sequence is 15 residues long. Deletions cut 5 bases from V and 2 bases from J, with 13 bases between. CDR3 sequence reads: CASSNGGGRNQPQHF. The DNA for the CDR3 is TGTGCCAGCAGTAACGGGGGAGGGCGCAATCAGCCCCAGCATTTT.

The chain combines TRBV18 with TRBJ2-7, with D possibly called TRBD1 or TRBD2 (6 bases each). Germline CDR1 is KGHSH and CDR2 is LQKENI. Trimming stripped 5 bases from V and 0 bases from J, with 23 bases between. There are 18 residues in the CDR3. CDR3 in amino acids: CASSDTWGAVSSSYEQYF. CDR3 DNA sequence: TGTGCCAGCTCAGATACTTGGGGGGCCGTGAGTTCCTCCTACGAGCAGTACTTC.

The rearrangement links TRBV7-9 to TRBJ1-6; unclear D gene. Trimming shortened V by 5 bases and J by 13 bases, and 12 bases separated the two germline ends. The CDR3 contains 12 residues. Germline V gene data show CDR1 as SEHNR and CDR2 as FQNEAQ (reference sequence). Written as DNA, the CDR3 is TGTGCCAGCAGCAGCGACCCTTCCCCCCTCCACTTT. Its translation is CASSSDPSPLHF.

The chain joins TRBV28 to TRBJ1-3; TRBD1 matches 7 bases. With 10 bases clipped from V and 2 bases from J, the junction kept 2 bases outside the gene matches. Germline assignment: CDR1 MDHEN and CDR2 SYDVKM. The CDR3 covers 12 residues. The CDR3 region has the DNA TGTGCCACTGGACAGGCTGGAAACACCATATATTTT. Its protein product is CATGQAGNTIYF.

This rearrangement joins TRBV4-3 to TRBJ2-4; 7 bases agree with TRBD2. The CDR3 consists of 18 residues. Germline CDR1 and CDR2: LGHNA and YSLEER. Trimming cost V 4 bases and J 6 bases; bases outside gene matches: 18. CDR3 loop: CASSREYYSGSARNIQYF. The DNA of the CDR3 is TGCGCCAGCAGCCGGGAATATTATAGCGGGTCGGCTAGAAACATTCAGTACTTC.

A single count supports this clone. The rearrangement joins TRBV2 to TRBJ1-4; D is perhaps TRBD1 (6 bases). V gave up 5 bases and J gave up 8 bases, with 18 bases separating them. The CDR3 is 15 residues long. CDR1 is SNHLY, CDR2 FYNNEI, per germline. CDR3 loop: CASSPERGAFEKLFF. The DNA for the CDR3 is TGTGCCAGCAGTCCGGAGCGGGGGGCCTTCGAAAAACTGTTTTTT.

Comments on this clone: Different DNA sequences within this sample yield the same CDR3. The chain is built from TRBV6-5 and TRBJ1-2; TRBD1 agrees at 9 bases. Germline V gene lookup returns CDR1 MNHEY and CDR2 SVGAGI. Unmatched junction bases numbered 2, after V lost 2 bases and J lost 4 bases. There are 14 residues in the CDR3. CDR3 bases: TGTGCCAGCAGTTACCGGGGACAGGGCTATGGCTACACCTTC. The encoded protein is CASSYRGQGYGYTF.

The chain combines TRBV5-1 with TRBJ2-3; D remains ambiguous. The CDR3 is 13 amino acids. The ends were cut back, 4 bases at V and 3 bases at J, with 9 bases in the middle. CDR1 and CDR2 (germline): SGHRS, YFSETQ. The CDR3 region has the DNA TGCGCCAGCAGCCCGCTAAGAACAGATACGCAGTATTTT. It translates to CASSPLRTDTQYF.

The chain is built from TRBV21-1 and TRBJ1-2; no DNA check was done on the table's D call, TRBD1. TRBV21-1 is recorded as a pseudogene. This CDR3 spans 13 amino acids. This chain's CDR3 is CASSTGWDYGYTF. The CDR3, as DNA: TGTGCCAGCAGCACAGGGTGGGACTATGGCTACACCTTC.

Comment on this clone: Other DNA sequences from this sample encode an identical CDR3 as well. The gene calls are TRBV7-6 and TRBJ2-7; tentatively, D is TRBD2 (6 bases). The germline gives CDR1 SGHVS, CDR2 FNYEAQ. This CDR3 region has 13 residues. V dropped 3 bases and J dropped 4 bases, with 10 bases sitting between them. The CDR3 is CASSLEGTYEQYF. CDR3 nucleotide sequence: TGTGCCAGCAGCTTGGAGGGCACATACGAGCAGTACTTC.

The V and J genes are TRBV7-9 and TRBJ2-6, with 9 bases fitting TRBD2. Germline V gene lookup returns CDR1 SEHNR and CDR2 FQNEAQ (reference sequence). After removal of 5 bases from V and 0 bases from J, the junction contained 8 bases not matched to a gene. The CDR3 has 18 residues. DNA of the CDR3: TGTGCCAGCAGCCAGGCGGCTAGCGGGGTCTCTGGGGCCAACGTCCTGACTTTC. It specifies CASSQAASGVSGANVLTF.

On this clone: The sample holds other DNA sequences that translate to the same CDR3. The CDR3 region is CASSQGQGGETQYF. The DNA of the CDR3 is TGCGCCAGCAGCCAAGGTCAGGGCGGGGAGACCCAGTACTTC. The rearrangement uses TRBV4-3 and TRBJ2-5, with D perhaps being TRBD1 or TRBD2 (5 bases each). Germline CDR1 is LGHNA and CDR2 is YSLEER. The CDR3 covers 14 residues. Trimming took off 1 base at V and 5 bases at J, with 11 bases between the two ends.

The chain carries TRBV10-3 and TRBJ1-5; 8 bases line up with TRBD1. The germline gives CDR1 ENHRY, CDR2 SYGVKD. With 3 bases clipped from V and 1 base from J, the junction kept 5 bases outside the gene matches. This CDR3 has 16 residues. CDR3: CAISESRGPSNQPQHF. CDR3 nucleotide sequence: TGTGCCATCAGTGAAAGCAGGGGGCCGAGCAATCAGCCCCAGCATTTT.